The 14 T cell receptor beta chains in this list originate from one sample, sequenced in a study of neurological immune-mediated disorders. Sample time point: technical triplicate 3. TCRdb redid the calling of the 5' RACE reads with MiXCR, one entry per CDR3 protein. The sample records some 48,000 distinct CDR3 sequences, about 22% being singletons. Sequencing was done on a sample of PBMCs. The receptors originated from a man between 60 and 70 years old with HTLV-1-associated myelopathy (HAM/TSP).

This clonotype appeared many times. The chain links TRBV3-1 to TRBJ1-1; possibly TRBD1 for D (6 bases). Trimming removed 2 bases at V and 5 bases at J, with 12 bases between. The CDR3 length is 14 residues. From germline, CDR1 is LGHDT and CDR2 YNNKEL (reference sequence). Written as DNA, the CDR3 is TGTGCCAGCAGCCAAATTACGGGGACAACTGAAGCTTTCTTT. Protein: CASSQITGTTEAFF.

This clonotype was observed at least ten times. V and J are TRBV2 and TRBJ2-5; 9 bases agree with TRBD1. The junction had 22 bases not matched to a gene; V was cut back by 7 bases and J by 1 base. The CDR3 consists of 20 residues. Germline loops: CDR1 SNHLY, CDR2 FYNNEI. The CDR3 nucleotides are TGTGCCAGCAAGTCGGGGCTGGGGACAGGGAGAAAGGGGCGCCAAGAGACCCAGTACTTC. Its protein product is CASKSGLGTGRKGRQETQYF.

Concerning this clonotype itself: One end of the junction does not line up with germline, which may come from a read error. The genes are TRBV20-1 and TRBJ2-1; no reliable D call. Germline CDR1 and CDR2: DFQATT and SNEGSKA (reference sequence). CDR3 size: 13 residues. CDR3 in DNA: TGCTGTGCTAGAGATGGCCTGAACAATGAGCAGTTCTTC. It specifies CCARDGLNNEQFF.

As concerns this clonotype: Sequence at one end of the junction differs from germline and may be a read error. The chain has TRBV12-3 or TRBV12-4 and TRBJ1-1, with D possibly matching TRBD1 (6 bases). The CDR3 is 13 amino acids. Written as DNA, the CDR3 is TGTGCCAGCAGTTTAGGGGGGGACACCGAAGCTTTCTTT. It codes for CASSLGGDTEAFF.

In this sample, this clonotype turned up many times. This chain connects TRBV11-2 to TRBJ1-5; D unclear. CDR3 size: 13 residues. Germline CDR1 is SGHAT and CDR2 is FQNNGV. V was clipped by 1 base and J by 3 bases, with 4 bases between them. The CDR3: CASSLGLNQPQHF. CDR3 nucleotide sequence: TGTGCCAGCAGCTTAGGCCTCAATCAGCCCCAGCATTTT. Using reference TRBV11-2 and TRBJ1-5 for the parts outside the CDR3, the full variable domain is EAGVAQSPRYKIIEKRQSVAFWCNPISGHATLYWYQQILGQGPKLLIQFQNNGVVDDSQLPKDRFSAERLKGVDSTLKIQPAKLEDSAVYLCASSLGLNQPQHFGDGTRLSIL.

This clonotype was detected many times. V is TRBV12-3 or TRBV12-4 and J is TRBJ1-1; D unclear. The V gene lost 4 bases and the J gene lost 1 base, with 10 bases spanning the gap. The CDR3 length is 14 residues. The CDR3: CASSWASQNTEAFF. For the CDR3, the DNA is TGTGCCAGCAGTTGGGCCTCGCAGAACACTGAAGCTTTCTTT.

There are many counts of this clonotype. The V and J genes are TRBV7-2 and TRBJ1-4; D remains unclear. The CDR3 consists of 14 residues. Germline lookup yields CDR1 SGHTA and CDR2 FQGNSA. V lost 2 bases and J lost 8, with 12 bases in between. The CDR3 is CASSLLIGREKLFF. The CDR3 DNA is TGTGCCAGCAGCTTACTAATCGGGAGGGAAAAACTGTTTTTT.

This clonotype was detected many times. The chain combines TRBV15 with TRBJ2-7; 10 bases match TRBD1. The V and J ends lost 1 base and 0 bases, in that order; junction bases with no gene match: 6. The CDR3 is 17 amino acids. Germline V gene lookup returns CDR1 LNHNV and CDR2 YYDKDF (reference sequence). CDR3 DNA: TGTGCCACCAGCAGAGGGACAGGGGGTACTAGCTCCTACGAGCAGTACTTC. As protein: CATSRGTGGTSSYEQYF.

This clonotype has a count of ten or more. This chain connects TRBV5-6 to TRBJ2-2, with no clear D. V lost 1 base, J lost 2 bases, and 9 bases lay in between. The CDR3 is 15 residues long. Germline V gives CDR1 SGHDT, CDR2 YYEEEE. CDR3 amino acids: CASSLFTLNTGELFF. The DNA for the CDR3 is TGTGCCAGCAGCTTGTTTACACTAAACACCGGGGAGCTGTTTTTT.

This clonotype was detected many times. The V gene is TRBV5-1, the J gene TRBJ2-7; 9 nucleotides align to TRBD1. Trimming at V came to 3 bases and at J to 5 bases, leaving 6 bases not matched to a gene. The CDR3 sequence is 14 residues long. Germline-derived CDR1 and CDR2 are SGHRS and YFSETQ. The CDR3 sequence: CASSSRDRADEQYF. DNA for the CDR3: TGCGCCAGCAGCTCACGGGACAGGGCCGACGAGCAGTACTTC.

This clonotype showed up many times. J is TRBJ1-2 and V is TRBV28; D call uncertain. V was shortened by 8 bases and J by 5 bases, with 18 bases between the two germline ends. Germline V gene sequence: CDR1 MDHEN, CDR2 SYDVKM. The CDR3 has 14 amino acids. The CDR3 sequence: CASRGPPPTYGYTF. Here the CDR3 DNA reads TGTGCCAGCCGTGGACCACCGCCGACGTATGGCTACACCTTC.

This clonotype was seen many times. This chain uses TRBV20-1 with TRBJ2-1, with 9 positions matching TRBD2. The CDR3 spans 15 residues. From germline, CDR1 is DFQATT and CDR2 SNEGSKA (reference sequence). Trimming took 0 bases from V and 3 from J; bases not matched to a gene: 3. In nucleotides, the CDR3 is TGCAGTGCTAGAGATCCTAGCGGGGTCTACAATGAGCAGTTCTTC. This sequence encodes CSARDPSGVYNEQFF.

This chain joins TRBV7-3 and TRBJ2-4; no firm D call. The CDR3 loop spans 12 amino acids. CDR1 SGHTA and CDR2 FQGTGA come from the germline V gene. Trimming took off 4 bases at V and 0 bases at J, with 1 base between the two ends. The CDR3 is CASSSAKNIQYF. The CDR3 region has the DNA TGTGCCAGCAGCTCAGCCAAAAACATTCAGTACTTC.

This clonotype was counted a few times. The chain carries TRBV10-1 and TRBJ2-3; maybe TRBD2 (5 bases). V lost 0 bases and J lost 5, with 6 bases in between. The CDR3 extends over 13 amino acids. Germline lookup yields CDR1 WNHNN and CDR2 SYGVQD (reference sequence). The CDR3 region has the DNA TGCGCCAGCAGTGAGTCGACTAAAGATACGCAGTATTTT. The encoded protein is CASSESTKDTQYF.